This TCR beta chain was recorded in a study of metastatic and nonmetastatic thyroid tumors. Study-wide background: Repertoire data that came from the blood and tumor or nodule tissue of malignant and benign thyroid patients were compared. Overall study findings and caveats: It was reported that TCR beta diversity was significantly higher in malignant thyroid tumors than benign nodules, in blood and tumor.

All patients were untreated before thyroid surgery. Looked up from germline, CDR1 is ENHRY and CDR2 is SYGVKD. The CDR3 has 16 residues. V was trimmed by 3 bases and J by 0 bases, leaving 14 bases between them. Through MiXCR, TCRdb re-clonotyped the PCR reads. The sample lists some 15,000 clones, roughly 25% occurring once. This clone came up many times. Its target is unknown. The chain couples TRBV10-3 to TRBJ1-2; unclear D gene. The source is a male donor with papillary thyroid cancer or a benign thyroid nodule (not recorded which). Some clones in this sample may be carry-over from other donors' samples. The sequencing input was blood. CDR3 in amino acids: CAISDRISISNYGYTF. The CDR3 DNA is TGTGCCATCAGTGATCGGATATCTATCTCTAACTATGGCTACACCTTC.